This T cell receptor (beta chain) was captured by sequencing in a study of early T cells in non-severe SARS-CoV-2 infection. Study-wide points: VDJdb-based matching was biased toward anti-spike CD8 responses and missed private and CD4 specificities.

As regards this clonotype: The antigen remains unidentified.

Molecules of cDNA were individually given unique molecular identifiers that were attached to them. TCRdb used MiXCR to reprocess the 5' RACE reads, holding one entry per CDR3 protein. The table lists approximately 71,000 distinct CDR3 sequences, roughly 13% of them singletons. The specimen sequenced was whole blood. This receptor was taken from an adult who was a healthcare worker with PCR-confirmed SARS-CoV-2 infection or an uninfected control (not recorded which).

The CDR3 protein is CASSPILAHSPLHF. For the CDR3, the DNA is TGTGCCAGCAGTCCAATCCTGGCCCATTCACCCCTCCACTTT. The rearrangement uses TRBV12-3 or TRBV12-4 and TRBJ1-6; D remains ambiguous. The CDR3 consists of 14 residues. Trimming shortened V by 5 bases and J by 8 bases, and 13 bases separated the two germline ends.